Included here is one TCR beta chain sequence, with context. Its specificity is not known. The junction differs from germline at one of its ends, possibly a read error. The repertoire was sequenced with immunoSEQ multiplex PCR; TCRdb's copy has only in-frame clones and lacks some. Of approximately 77,000 clones listed, about 90% are singletons. This sample was taken from a study of OX40 agonist ivuxolimab in advanced cancers. Turning to the study itself: A male proportion of just over 80% was recorded, with mean age approximately 57 years and range about 20 to 79. Anti-PD-1, anti-PD-L1 or anti-CTLA-4 therapy given earlier was allowed, and around 40% had some. Study-level points and caveats: In the 0.1 to 3.0 mg/kg range, CD4+ and CD8+ blood T cells had expanded clonally by week 6.

Patients with autoimmune history or systemic immunosuppression were excluded. Germline V CDR1 and CDR2: SGHAT, FQNNGV. The CDR3 is 14 residues long. V gene TRBV11-2 combines with J gene TRBJ2-1, with D tentatively TRBD1 or TRBD2 (6 bases each). Sequencing was performed on CD4+ or CD8+ T cells sorted from blood, taken in a trial of the OX40 agonist ivuxolimab. This clonotype was obtained from an adult with an advanced solid tumor such as melanoma, head and neck, liver or kidney cancer. The DNA for the CDR3 is TGTGCCAGCAGCTTAGATCTGACGGGGGCCGAGCCGTTCTTC. It codes for CASSLDLTGAEPFF.